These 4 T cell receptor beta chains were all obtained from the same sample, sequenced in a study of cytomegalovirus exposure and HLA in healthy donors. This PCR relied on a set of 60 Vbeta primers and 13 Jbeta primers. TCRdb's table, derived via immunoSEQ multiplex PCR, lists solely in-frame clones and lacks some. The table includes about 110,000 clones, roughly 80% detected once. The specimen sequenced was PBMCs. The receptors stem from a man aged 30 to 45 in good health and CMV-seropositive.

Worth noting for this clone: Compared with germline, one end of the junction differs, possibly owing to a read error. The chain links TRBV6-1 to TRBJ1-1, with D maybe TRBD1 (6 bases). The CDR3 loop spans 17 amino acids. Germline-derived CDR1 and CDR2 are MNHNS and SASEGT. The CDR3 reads CASSENPVGRTSGGGDF. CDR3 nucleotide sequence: TGTGCCAGCAGTGAAAATCCTGTGGGCAGAACGTCGGGAGGGGGGGACTTT.

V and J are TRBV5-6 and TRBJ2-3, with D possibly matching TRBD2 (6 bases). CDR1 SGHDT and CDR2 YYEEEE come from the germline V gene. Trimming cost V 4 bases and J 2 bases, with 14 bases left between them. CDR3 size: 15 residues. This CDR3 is CASSPLGGSTDTQYF. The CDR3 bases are TGTGCCAGCAGCCCCCTGGGGGGTTCCACAGATACGCAGTATTTT.

CDR3 sequence (DNA): TGCGCCAGCAGCCACATCCGGGACTCTGGAAACACCATATATTTT. Translating gives CASSHIRDSGNTIYF. The chain employs TRBV4-3 and TRBJ1-3; no reliable D call. There are 15 residues in the CDR3. CDR1 and CDR2 from the germline V gene are LGHNA and YSLEER. V was clipped by 3 bases and J by 0 bases, with 9 bases between them.

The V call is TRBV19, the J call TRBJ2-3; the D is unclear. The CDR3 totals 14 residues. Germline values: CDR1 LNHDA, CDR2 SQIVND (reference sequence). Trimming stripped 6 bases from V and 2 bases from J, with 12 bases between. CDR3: CASRDGSLTDTQYF. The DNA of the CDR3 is TGTGCCAGTAGAGATGGCTCCCTCACAGATACGCAGTATTTT.